This T cell receptor (beta chain) appears in the sequencing data of a study of T cell clones after liver transplantation. For the study at large: TCRbeta sequencing after a pre-transplant mixed lymphocyte reaction identified graft-donor-reactive clones, later tracked in post-transplant blood.

The J segment lost 3 bases and the V segment lost 5 bases, leaving 3 bases of the junction unmatched. Germline V CDR1 and CDR2: SGHTA, FQGTGA. The CDR3 is 14 residues long. Clones were read by immunoSEQ multiplex PCR, and TCRdb kept only the in-frame ones, dropping some. This sample yields 65,000 to 90,000 clones, of which around 90% are seen a single time; approximately 2.4% belongs to the top ten. V and J are TRBV7-3 and TRBJ1-2, with 10 bases lining up with TRBD1. The sequencing used CD4+ T cells from blood, collected before liver transplant. The TCR sequence derives from a human donor who received a liver transplant. CDR3 coding DNA: TGTGCCAGCAGCCCCGGACAGGGGGACTATGGCTACACCTTC. This translates into CASSPGQGDYGYTF.